This is a list of T cell receptor beta chains from one sample in a study of CD8+ T cells in alopecia areata. Assay used: immunoSEQ multiplex PCR; TCRdb lists only in-frame clones, some missing. The sample lists over 150,000 clones, about three fifths occurring once. Source: CD8+ T cells sorted from blood, taken at week 24, from a patient treated with tofacitinib. The receptors derive from a human donor with alopecia areata. CDR3s include the opening cysteine and the closing phenylalanine or tryptophan. A D gene is named only where the DNA matches it firmly. For some rows the clone size is stated as once, few or many, or as a class when expanded; others skip it.

cdr3_nt: TGCGCCAGCAGCCAAGCCGTTGGAGGGTGGCAGGATGGCTACACCTTC
cdr3_aa: CASSQAVGGWQDGYTF
j_call: TRBJ1-2
clone_size: once
d_call: NA
v_call: TRBV4-1

cdr3_nt: TGCGCCAGCAGCTTGGAAGGACCTATCTACGAGCAGTACTTC
cdr3_aa: CASSLEGPIYEQYF
j_call: TRBJ2-7
clone_size: NA
d_call: NA
v_call: TRBV5-1

cdr3_nt: TGTGCCAGCAGTGAGACTAAACAGAACACTGAAGCTTTCTTT
cdr3_aa: CASSETKQNTEAFF
j_call: TRBJ1-1
clone_size: NA
d_call: NA
v_call: TRBV6-1

cdr3_nt: TGTGCCAGCAGTCCCCCCCCGGGACCTGGGAATGAGCAGTTCTTC
cdr3_aa: CASSPPPGPGNEQFF
j_call: TRBJ2-1
clone_size: few
d_call: NA
v_call: TRBV27

cdr3_nt: TGTGCCTGGACCCTCGGGAACACTGAAGCTTTCTTT
cdr3_aa: CAWTLGNTEAFF
j_call: TRBJ1-1
clone_size: few
d_call: NA
v_call: TRBV30

cdr3_nt: TGTGCCAGCAGCTTGGACAGCAATCAGCCCCAGCATTTT
cdr3_aa: CASSLDSNQPQHF
j_call: TRBJ1-5
clone_size: NA
d_call: NA
v_call: TRBV5-6

cdr3_nt: TGTGCCAGCAGCCCGCCCCTTGGACACCTGGAGCAGTTCTTC
cdr3_aa: CASSPPLGHLEQFF
j_call: TRBJ2-1
clone_size: NA
d_call: NA
v_call: TRBV5-6

cdr3_nt: TGTGCCAGCCACTTCTACAGGGCACACAATGAGCAGTTCTTC
cdr3_aa: CASHFYRAHNEQFF
j_call: TRBJ2-1
clone_size: NA
d_call: NA
v_call: TRBV27

cdr3_nt: TGTGCCAGCAGCGTAGTCTCCCAGACAGGGAATAAGGATGGCTACACCTTC
cdr3_aa: CASSVVSQTGNKDGYTF
j_call: TRBJ1-2
clone_size: NA
d_call: TRBD1
v_call: TRBV9

cdr3_nt: TGTGCCAGCAGTTTATGCGTAGGCTACGAGCAGTACTTC
cdr3_aa: CASSLCVGYEQYF
j_call: TRBJ2-7
clone_size: NA
d_call: NA
v_call: TRBV28

cdr3_nt: TGTGCCAGCAGCTTTTGGGGGGCTGAATCACCCCTCCACTTT
cdr3_aa: CASSFWGAESPLHF
j_call: TRBJ1-6
clone_size: NA
d_call: NA
v_call: TRBV13

cdr3_nt: TGTGCCAGCAGCTTAATGAGTGCAGATACGCAGTATTTT
cdr3_aa: CASSLMSADTQYF
j_call: TRBJ2-3
clone_size: NA
d_call: NA
v_call: TRBV7-8

cdr3_nt: TGCAGCGTGGCGCAGAACACTGAAGCTTTCTTT
cdr3_aa: CSVAQNTEAFF
j_call: TRBJ1-1
clone_size: few
d_call: NA
v_call: TRBV29-1

cdr3_nt: TGTGCCAGCTTTGCGGGACAGGGGCTGGACACCATATATTTT
cdr3_aa: CASFAGQGLDTIYF
j_call: TRBJ1-3
clone_size: NA
d_call: TRBD1
v_call: TRBV2

cdr3_nt: TGTGCTAGTGGAGAAGGGAATCAGCCCCAGCATTTT
cdr3_aa: CASGEGNQPQHF
j_call: TRBJ1-5
clone_size: once
d_call: NA
v_call: TRBV12-5

cdr3_nt: TGTGCCAGCAGCGTATCGGGGACTGAAGCTTTCTTT
cdr3_aa: CASSVSGTEAFF
j_call: TRBJ1-1
clone_size: NA
d_call: NA
v_call: TRBV9

cdr3_nt: TGCAGCGTTGATACAGGGTCCGGTGGCTACACCTTC
cdr3_aa: CSVDTGSGGYTF
j_call: TRBJ1-2
clone_size: few
d_call: NA
v_call: TRBV29-1

cdr3_nt: TGCAGCGTTCCCACCTCCTCTAGGCAGTTCTTC
cdr3_aa: CSVPTSSRQFF
j_call: TRBJ2-1
clone_size: few
d_call: NA
v_call: TRBV29-1

cdr3_nt: TGCAGCGTTCTTCAGGGAGAATCCTACGAGCAGTACTTC
cdr3_aa: CSVLQGESYEQYF
j_call: TRBJ2-7
clone_size: few
d_call: NA
v_call: TRBV29-1

cdr3_nt: TGTGCCAGCAGCTTAGTAGCGGGGGGGCCTGATGAGCAGTTCTTC
cdr3_aa: CASSLVAGGPDEQFF
j_call: TRBJ2-1
clone_size: NA
d_call: TRBD2
v_call: TRBV7-9

cdr3_nt: TGTGCCAGTAAGCACAGAGATAACTATGGCTACACCTTC
cdr3_aa: CASKHRDNYGYTF
j_call: TRBJ1-2
clone_size: NA
d_call: NA
v_call: TRBV2

cdr3_nt: TGCGCCAGCAGCGACACAGATACGCAGTATTTT
cdr3_aa: CASSDTDTQYF
j_call: TRBJ2-3
clone_size: NA
d_call: NA
v_call: TRBV5-1

cdr3_nt: TGTGCCAGCAGTATCTCCCCCATCCTCCGTCCTAGCGGGGGACAAGAGACCCAGTACTTC
cdr3_aa: CASSISPILRPSGGQETQYF
j_call: TRBJ2-5
clone_size: NA
d_call: TRBD2
v_call: TRBV27

cdr3_nt: TGTGCCAGCAGCTTAGGGACAGGGGCGGCTGGCACTGAAGCTTTCTTT
cdr3_aa: CASSLGTGAAGTEAFF
j_call: TRBJ1-1
clone_size: NA
d_call: TRBD1
v_call: TRBV11-2

cdr3_nt: TGTGCCAGCAGCTTGGGTGGGGGGCCGGATCAGCCCCAGCATTTT
cdr3_aa: CASSLGGGPDQPQHF
j_call: TRBJ1-5
clone_size: NA
d_call: NA
v_call: TRBV13

cdr3_nt: TGTGCCAGCAGCTTAGGAAGGTCACCCCTCCACTTT
cdr3_aa: CASSLGRSPLHF
j_call: TRBJ1-6
clone_size: NA
d_call: NA
v_call: TRBV13

cdr3_nt: TGCGCCAGCAGCCAAGTAATTGGGTTGGAAGCTTTCTTT
cdr3_aa: CASSQVIGLEAFF
j_call: TRBJ1-1
clone_size: NA
d_call: NA
v_call: TRBV4-1

cdr3_nt: TGTGCCAGCAGCGTAGGACACTACGAGCAGTACTTC
cdr3_aa: CASSVGHYEQYF
j_call: TRBJ2-7
clone_size: NA
d_call: NA
v_call: TRBV9

cdr3_nt: TGTGCCAGCAGTGACGAGGGACAAAGGGATGGCTACACCTTC
cdr3_aa: CASSDEGQRDGYTF
j_call: TRBJ1-2
clone_size: few
d_call: NA
v_call: TRBV2

cdr3_nt: TGTGCCACCCGCCTAGGCTCCTATAATTCACCCCTCCACTTT
cdr3_aa: CATRLGSYNSPLHF
j_call: TRBJ1-6
clone_size: NA
d_call: NA
v_call: TRBV15

cdr3_nt: TGTGCCTGGACCCGACCAAGGGGCGCTGAAGCTTTCTTT
cdr3_aa: CAWTRPRGAEAFF
j_call: TRBJ1-1
clone_size: NA
d_call: NA
v_call: TRBV30

cdr3_nt: TGTGCCACCAGCAGAGTCAGGCAGGGGACCCACGAGCAGTACTTC
cdr3_aa: CATSRVRQGTHEQYF
j_call: TRBJ2-7
clone_size: NA
d_call: NA
v_call: TRBV15

cdr3_nt: TGCGCCAGCCAAACAGGGGGCGCGAGCACAGATACGCAGTATTTT
cdr3_aa: CASQTGGASTDTQYF
j_call: TRBJ2-3
clone_size: NA
d_call: TRBD1
v_call: TRBV4-1

cdr3_nt: TGTGCCAGCAGCGTGCCGGGACAGGGGTCTTTCTTC
cdr3_aa: CASSVPGQGSFF
j_call: TRBJ2-1
clone_size: NA
d_call: TRBD1
v_call: TRBV7-9

cdr3_nt: TGTGCCAGCAGTTTAAAAGGGTTCGTCCTGAAAGATAGCAATCAGCCCCAGCATTTT
cdr3_aa: CASSLKGFVLKDSNQPQHF
j_call: TRBJ1-5
clone_size: NA
d_call: NA
v_call: TRBV27

cdr3_nt: TGCAGCGTTGTCCCCAGGGACAGGGTCAGCACAGATACGCAGTATTTT
cdr3_aa: CSVVPRDRVSTDTQYF
j_call: TRBJ2-3
clone_size: NA
d_call: TRBD1
v_call: TRBV29-1

cdr3_nt: TGCGCCAGCAGCCAAGTTGAGGCGAACACTGAAGCTTTCTTT
cdr3_aa: CASSQVEANTEAFF
j_call: TRBJ1-1
clone_size: NA
d_call: NA
v_call: TRBV4-1

cdr3_nt: TGTGCCAGCGGGACGGGACGACAAGAGACCCAGTACTTC
cdr3_aa: CASGTGRQETQYF
j_call: TRBJ2-5
clone_size: NA
d_call: NA
v_call: TRBV5-4

cdr3_nt: TGTGCCAGCAGCTTATCGGACAGGGTGCACTACGAGCAGTACTTC
cdr3_aa: CASSLSDRVHYEQYF
j_call: TRBJ2-7
clone_size: NA
d_call: TRBD1
v_call: TRBV11-2

cdr3_nt: TGTGCCTGGACTAGCGGGGGATACGAGCAGTACTTC
cdr3_aa: CAWTSGGYEQYF
j_call: TRBJ2-7
clone_size: few
d_call: TRBD2
v_call: TRBV30

cdr3_nt: TGTGCCACCAGCAGAGGTAGCCAGGGGTCCTACAATGAGCAGTTCTTC
cdr3_aa: CATSRGSQGSYNEQFF
j_call: TRBJ2-1
clone_size: NA
d_call: NA
v_call: TRBV15